These 27 T cell receptor beta chains were sequenced from one sample in a study of blood T cell repertoires in COVID-19. TCRdb keeps only in-frame clones here, not all; method: immunoSEQ multiplex PCR. The table includes about 150,000 clones, around four fifths detected once. The sequenced sample consisted of PBMCs or T cells enriched from blood (not recorded which). The receptors derive from a woman between 40 and 50 years old who had recovered from COVID-19.

The CDR3 sequence: CATSRDQGAFEKLFF. The CDR3 bases are TGTGCCACCAGCAGAGATCAGGGGGCGTTCGAAAAACTGTTTTTT. The rearrangement links TRBV15 to TRBJ1-4, with 8 bases lining up with TRBD1. The junction had 5 bases not matched to a gene; V was cut back by 0 bases and J by 8 bases. CDR3 length equals 15 residues. Germline V gene data show CDR1 as LNHNV and CDR2 as YYDKDF (reference sequence).

The chain has TRBV11-2 and TRBJ2-7, with D unclear. This CDR3 region has 14 residues. Between the trimmed V and J ends, which lost 1 base and 3 bases, there was a span of 10 bases. Germline V gene data show CDR1 as SGHAT and CDR2 as FQNNGV. CDR3 bases: TGTGCCAGCAGCTTAGTTAAACTCCTCTACGAGCAGTACTTC. Translated: CASSLVKLLYEQYF.

The CDR3 is CAWEPGTGEYNSPLHF. DNA of the CDR3: TGTGCCTGGGAGCCCGGGACAGGGGAGTATAATTCACCCCTCCACTTT. This sequence joins TRBV30 and TRBJ1-6; 10 nucleotides match TRBD1. After removal of 5 bases from V and 4 bases from J, the junction contained 8 bases not matched to a gene. The CDR3 contains 16 residues. Per the germline V gene, CDR1 is GTSNPN and CDR2 is SVGIG (reference sequence).

The CDR3 sequence: CASSRLLAGTDTQYF. For the CDR3, the DNA is TGTGCCAGCAGCCGCTTACTAGCAGGCACAGATACGCAGTATTTT. The chain combines TRBV7-2 with TRBJ2-3; possibly TRBD2 for D (6 bases). CDR1 is SGHTA and CDR2 is FQGNSA in the germline V gene. This CDR3 spans 15 amino acids. The V end lost 5 bases, the J end lost 1 base, and 13 bases lay between the germline ends.

This chain uses TRBV9 with TRBJ1-1; D gene unclear. V lost 0 bases and J lost 1, with 7 bases in between. Germline V gene sequence: CDR1 SGDLS, CDR2 YYNGEE. The length of the CDR3 is 14 residues. CDR3 loop: CASSVDSKNTEAFF. The CDR3, as DNA: TGTGCCAGCAGCGTAGATAGTAAGAACACTGAAGCTTTCTTT.

V gene TRBV12-3 or TRBV12-4 combines with J gene TRBJ2-7; 7 bases align to TRBD2. The trim removed 6 bases at V and 2 bases at J, leaving 1 base unmatched. The CDR3 consists of 12 residues. CDR3 loop: CASRGGTYEQYF. The CDR3 region has the DNA TGTGCCAGCAGGGGGGGGACCTACGAGCAGTACTTC.

J is TRBJ1-5 and V is TRBV10-3; 10 nucleotides match TRBD1. The V gene's germline CDR1 is ENHRY and CDR2 SYGVKD. The CDR3 extends over 17 amino acids. V lost 2 bases, J lost 5 bases, and 9 bases stayed unmatched. The CDR3 DNA sequence: TGTGCCATCAGTGAGATTCGGACAGGGGGAAGGGATCAGCCCCAGCATTTT. Translation gives CAISEIRTGGRDQPQHF.

The chain joins TRBV2 to TRBJ1-2; D might be TRBD1 (5 bases). Trimming removed 2 bases at V and 3 bases at J, with 19 bases between. The germline CDR1 and CDR2 sequences are SNHLY and FYNNEI. This CDR3 is built from 17 residues. The CDR3 nucleotides read TGTGCCAGCAGTGAAACCCGCCCCGACAGACAACACTATGGCTACACCTTC. Its translation: CASSETRPDRQHYGYTF.

The chain joins TRBV13 to TRBJ1-1; TRBD1 matches 9 bases. Germline assignment: CDR1 PRHDT and CDR2 FYEKMQ (reference sequence). The CDR3 has 17 residues. V gave up 3 bases and J gave up 5 bases; unmatched junction bases: 13. The CDR3 region is CASSFQTGGTGSTEAFF. The CDR3 nucleotides are TGTGCCAGCAGCTTTCAAACAGGGGGCACCGGGAGTACTGAAGCTTTCTTT.

The CDR3 sequence is CSVEASGYEQYF. The DNA for the CDR3 is TGCAGCGTTGAAGCATCCGGGTACGAGCAGTACTTC. V gene TRBV29-1 combines with J gene TRBJ2-7; no reliable D call. The ends were cut back, 1 base at V and 4 bases at J, with 8 bases in the middle. CDR1 SQVTM and CDR2 ANQGSEA come from the germline V gene. The CDR3 is made up of 12 amino acids.

This clone has just one count. The J gene is TRBJ2-1, the V gene TRBV27; 15 positions agree with TRBD2. CDR3 size: 16 residues. Per germline, CDR1 MNHEY and CDR2 SMNVEV (reference sequence). V trimming: 5 bases; J trimming: 7 bases; junction bases outside the gene matches: 6. CDR3 in amino acids: CASSLDGTSGRNEQFF. For the CDR3, the DNA is TGTGCCAGCAGTCTCGATGGGACTAGCGGGAGGAATGAGCAGTTCTTC.

The V gene is TRBV19, the J gene TRBJ1-1; 8 bases align to TRBD1. V shed 7 bases and J 6 bases; nucleotides not matched to a gene: 25. Per the germline V gene, CDR1 is LNHDA and CDR2 is SQIVND (reference sequence). The CDR3 length is 19 residues. This CDR3 reads CASKGQGGRGRFGFPEAFF. The CDR3 nucleotides read TGTGCCAGTAAGGGGCAGGGGGGCAGGGGGCGATTCGGATTTCCTGAAGCTTTCTTT.

This clone showed up just a few times. The chain carries TRBV4-1 and TRBJ1-2, with unresolved D. Germline values: CDR1 MGHRA, CDR2 YSYEKL. The CDR3 has 14 residues. The ends were cut back, 0 bases at V and 3 bases at J, with 8 bases in the middle. The CDR3 is CASSQEAGDYGYTF. The CDR3 DNA sequence: TGCGCCAGCAGCCAAGAAGCCGGTGACTATGGCTACACCTTC.

J is TRBJ1-1 and V is TRBV4-1; D is unresolved. CDR1 is MGHRA, CDR2 YSYEKL, per germline. V was clipped by 0 bases and J by 4 bases, with 15 bases between them. The CDR3 runs to 16 residues. CDR3 region: CASSQDDRGLFTEAFF. The CDR3 DNA sequence: TGCGCCAGCAGCCAAGACGACCGGGGTTTATTCACTGAAGCTTTCTTT.

The chain employs TRBV9 and TRBJ2-2, with TRBD2 matching over 8 bases. The germline V gene encodes CDR1 SGDLS and CDR2 YYNGEE. Trimming removed 0 bases from V and 2 bases from J; junction bases left unmatched: 9. The CDR3 is 18 residues long. The CDR3: CASSVDPGGTINTGELFF. The CDR3 DNA sequence: TGTGCCAGCAGCGTAGACCCGGGGGGGACAATCAACACCGGGGAGCTGTTTTTT. The full variable domain, in which reference TRBV9 and TRBJ2-2 provide the parts outside the CDR3, is DSGVTQTPKHLITATGQRVTLRCSPRSGDLSVYWYQQSLDQGLQFLIQYYNGEERAKGNILERFSAQQFPDLHSELNLSSLELGDSALYFCASSVDPGGTINTGELFFGEGSRLTVL.

The chain combines TRBV5-4 with TRBJ1-2; D is uncertain. CDR3 length equals 15 residues. The V and J ends lost 0 bases and 6 bases respectively, with 15 bases between them. Germline V gene lookup returns CDR1 SGHNT and CDR2 YYREEE (reference sequence). The CDR3 spells CASSLASPSYNGYTF. The CDR3 DNA sequence: TGTGCCAGCAGCTTGGCCTCCCCTTCTTACAATGGCTACACCTTC.

This chain connects TRBV11-2 to TRBJ1-6; D not resolved. V shed 0 bases and J shed 4 bases, with 10 bases lying between them. CDR1 is SGHAT and CDR2 is FQNNGV in the germline V gene. The CDR3 contains 16 residues. Here the CDR3 DNA reads TGTGCCAGCAGCTTAGAGACCGGAGGGTATAATTCACCCCTCCACTTT. Protein: CASSLETGGYNSPLHF.

This clone was seen a single time. The chain combines TRBV7-8 with TRBJ2-1; a possible D gene is TRBD1 (5 bases). V was clipped by 5 bases and J by 8 bases, with 22 bases between them. The length of the CDR3 is 16 residues. Germline-derived CDR1 and CDR2 are SGHVS and FQNEAQ. CDR3 sequence: CASSTTQGLGVDEQFF. As DNA, the CDR3 is TGTGCCAGCAGCACTACCCAGGGCCTAGGAGTCGATGAGCAGTTCTTC.

The chain has TRBV12-3 or TRBV12-4 and TRBJ1-2; 9 bases align to TRBD1. This CDR3 is 13 amino acids long. V lost 5 bases and J lost 8; bases outside the gene matches: 6. The CDR3 sequence is CASSRGGQGGYTF. In DNA form, the CDR3 reads TGTGCCAGCAGTCGAGGCGGACAGGGGGGCTACACCTTC.

For the CDR3, the DNA is TGTGCCAGCTCACCAACAATTGGTTCGAACCAAGAGACCCAGTACTTC. Translating gives CASSPTIGSNQETQYF. The chain carries TRBV18 and TRBJ2-5; D unresolved. The CDR3 consists of 16 residues. Germline assignment: CDR1 KGHSH and CDR2 LQKENI. Between the trimmed V and J ends, which lost 2 bases and 0 bases, there was a span of 13 bases.

A few counts support this clone. The chain has TRBV7-9 and TRBJ2-1; D might be TRBD2 (5 bases). Germline V lookup: CDR1 SEHNR, CDR2 FQNEAQ (reference sequence). V lost 5 bases and J lost 0, with 11 bases in between. CDR3 length: 15 residues. The CDR3: CASSLDGNSYNEQFF. Here the CDR3 DNA reads TGTGCCAGCAGCCTCGACGGGAACTCCTACAATGAGCAGTTCTTC. Filled out from reference TRBV7-9 and TRBJ2-1, the complete variable domain reads DTGVSQNPRHKITKRGQNVTFRCDPISEHNRLYWYRQTLGQGPEFLTYFQNEAQLEKSRLLSDRFSAERPKGSFSTLEIQRTEQGDSAMYLCASSLDGNSYNEQFFGPGTRLTVL.

This clone was seen a handful of times. The chain employs TRBV6-6 and TRBJ1-5, with D possibly matching TRBD1 (6 bases). Germline V gene lookup returns CDR1 MNHNY and CDR2 SVGAGI (reference sequence). Trimming removed 6 bases from V and 2 bases from J, with 11 bases in between. The CDR3 extends over 14 amino acids. The CDR3 DNA is TGTGCCAGCAGCGAACAGGGCCGCAATCAGCCCCAGCATTTT. Its translation: CASSEQGRNQPQHF.

The count of this clone is one. The V gene is TRBV10-3, the J gene TRBJ1-1, with D unclear. Germline loops: CDR1 ENHRY, CDR2 SYGVKD. CDR3 length: 13 amino acids. V was trimmed by 7 bases and J by 1 base, leaving 10 bases between them. The CDR3 loop is CAITPEGNTEAFF. In DNA, the CDR3 is TGTGCCATCACCCCCGAGGGGAACACTGAAGCTTTCTTT.

The V gene is TRBV6-5, the J gene TRBJ2-5; 7 positions agree with TRBD1. The CDR3 covers 13 residues. V lost 2 bases and J lost 3; bases outside the gene matches: 0. Germline V gives CDR1 MNHEY, CDR2 SVGAGI. Written as DNA, the CDR3 is TGTGCCAGCAGTTACGGACAGGAAGAGACCCAGTACTTC. The encoded protein is CASSYGQEETQYF.

The rearrangement joins TRBV10-3 to TRBJ1-1; 9 positions agree with TRBD1. V lost 4 bases, J lost 3 bases, and 12 bases stayed unmatched. The germline CDR1 and CDR2 sequences are ENHRY and SYGVKD. This CDR3 spans 17 amino acids. The CDR3 nucleotides are TGTGCCATCAGTGGAGACAGGGGGTTAGTATGGTACACTGAAGCTTTCTTT. Protein sequence: CAISGDRGLVWYTEAFF.

The chain joins TRBV5-1 to TRBJ2-5, with D maybe TRBD2 (6 bases). Trimming pared 3 bases from V and 5 bases from J, leaving 17 bases between. CDR1 and CDR2 from the germline V gene are SGHRS and YFSETQ. The CDR3 is 15 amino acids. CDR3 sequence reads: CASSSGTVGTETQYF. The CDR3 DNA follows: TGCGCCAGCAGCTCCGGGACTGTGGGAACGGAGACCCAGTACTTC.

The chain employs TRBV7-3 and TRBJ2-2; D might be TRBD1 (6 bases). The CDR3 runs to 16 residues. Germline V gene sequence: CDR1 SGHTA, CDR2 FQGTGA. V lost 5 bases and J lost 1, with 14 bases in between. The CDR3 region has the DNA TGTGCCAGCAGCGATGGGGGCCGGGGGAACACCGGGGAGCTGTTTTTT. This encodes CASSDGGRGNTGELFF.